The 16 T cell receptor beta chains given below trace back to one sample, sequenced in a study of blood T cell repertoires in COVID-19. Produced via immunoSEQ multiplex PCR; TCRdb's table is partial and in-frame only. The sample lists roughly 300,000 clones; roughly 82% were seen once. The sequenced material came from peripheral blood. These receptors were collected from a woman between 45 and 65 years old with acute or convalescent COVID-19.

The V and J genes are TRBV10-3 and TRBJ1-1; 8 bases align to TRBD1. With V trimmed by 10 bases and J by 1 base, 5 bases remained unmatched. The CDR3 contains 13 residues. The germline CDR1 and CDR2 sequences are ENHRY and SYGVKD. CDR3 DNA: TGTGCCACCATCGGGACAGGGAACACTGAAGCTTTCTTT. Protein product: CATIGTGNTEAFF.

V usage is TRBV7-9 and J usage is TRBJ1-4; no firm D call. The CDR3 length is 16 residues. Germline V gene lookup returns CDR1 SEHNR and CDR2 FQNEAQ (reference sequence). Trimming took off 5 bases at V and 7 bases at J, with 20 bases between the two ends. CDR3 in DNA: TGTGCCAGCAGCGCCCCGTCCGCGGTGTCGGTTGAAAAACTGTTTTTT. This encodes CASSAPSAVSVEKLFF.

The rearrangement uses TRBV28 and TRBJ2-1; weak D call: TRBD2 (5 bases). The V end was cut by 2 bases, the J end by 9 bases, with 14 bases between. Germline CDR1 and CDR2: MDHEN and SYDVKM. The CDR3 extends over 14 amino acids. The CDR3 loop reads CASSLPGSRGEQFF. The CDR3 DNA reads as TGTGCCAGCAGTTTACCCGGCTCACGGGGTGAGCAGTTCTTC.

The genes are TRBV30 and TRBJ2-3, with D uncertain. V was pared by 6 bases and J by 4 bases, with 11 bases between. The CDR3 has 12 amino acids. The germline gives CDR1 GTSNPN, CDR2 SVGIG (reference sequence). The DNA of the CDR3 is TGTGCCTGCTCGTCTCCCCCAGATACGCAGTATTTT. This gives the protein CACSSPPDTQYF.

This clone was seen just once. The gene calls are TRBV27 and TRBJ2-7; TRBD1 matches 12 bases. Losses at the gene ends were 4 bases for V and 7 bases for J; bases not matched to a gene: 5. CDR3 length: 14 residues. The germline V gene has CDR1 MNHEY and CDR2 SMNVEV (reference sequence). The CDR3 DNA sequence: TGTGCCAGCAGTTCGGGACAGGGGGCAGGGGAGCAGTACTTC. It codes for CASSSGQGAGEQYF.

This chain links TRBV7-2 with TRBJ2-7; 8 nucleotides align to TRBD2. Germline CDR1 is SGHTA and CDR2 is FQGNSA. The CDR3 contains 14 residues. V gave up 4 bases and J gave up 0 bases; unmatched junction bases: 2. The CDR3 nucleotides are TGTGCCAGCAGCTCTAGCGGGTACTCCTACGAGCAGTACTTC. It is translated as CASSSSGYSYEQYF.

This chain links TRBV2 with TRBJ2-5; D not resolved. Germline-derived CDR1 and CDR2 are SNHLY and FYNNEI. CDR3 length equals 14 residues. V was cut by 6 bases and J by 1 base, with 12 bases left in between. The CDR3 DNA reads as TGTGCCAGCAGGCCCGACTGGTCCCAAGAGACCCAGTACTTC. This encodes CASRPDWSQETQYF.

The chain uses TRBV28 and TRBJ2-7, with TRBD2 matching over 8 bases. The CDR3 is made up of 15 amino acids. From germline, CDR1 is MDHEN and CDR2 SYDVKM. V trimming: 2 bases; J trimming: 3 bases; junction bases outside the gene matches: 6. In DNA form, the CDR3 reads TGTGCCAGCAGTTTAATCGGGGGGGCCTTCTACGAGCAGTACTTC. Translation gives CASSLIGGAFYEQYF.

Written as DNA, the CDR3 is TGTGCCAGCAGCGTAGTCGGACTAGCGGGAGGGTACACCGGGGAGCTGTTTTTT. Translation: CASSVVGLAGGYTGELFF. J is TRBJ2-2 and V is TRBV9, with 15 bases matching TRBD2. Germline V lookup: CDR1 SGDLS, CDR2 YYNGEE. Trimming cost V 0 bases and J 3 bases; bases outside gene matches: 3. This CDR3 has 18 residues.

This clone was counted a single time. This chain connects TRBV2 to TRBJ2-7, with a possible D match to TRBD1 (5 bases). The V gene's germline CDR1 is SNHLY and CDR2 FYNNEI. The ends were cut back, 9 bases at V and 3 bases at J, with 15 bases in the middle. This CDR3 has 13 amino acids. CDR3 loop: CASSRLQDYEQYF. The CDR3 DNA follows: TGTGCCAGTTCCCGTTTACAGGACTACGAGCAGTACTTC.

The V call is TRBV28, the J call TRBJ2-5; 7 bases line up with TRBD2. V was pared by 2 bases and J by 5 bases, with 5 bases of the junction left unmatched. This CDR3 has 14 residues. Germline CDR1 reads MDHEN; CDR2 reads SYDVKM. CDR3 coding DNA: TGTGCCAGCAGTTTAACAGCGGGACGGGAGACCCAGTACTTC. This sequence encodes CASSLTAGRETQYF.

The V and J genes are TRBV28 and TRBJ1-6; 12 bases fit TRBD1. Germline V gives CDR1 MDHEN, CDR2 SYDVKM. Germline trimming cut 5 bases from V and 6 bases from J; bases unmatched to any gene: 11. The CDR3 loop spans 18 amino acids. CDR3 in amino acids: CASSNPGQGAWGNSPLHF. The CDR3 DNA reads TGTGCCAGCAGTAACCCGGGACAGGGGGCATGGGGTAATTCACCCCTCCACTTT. Complete variable domain (other parts from reference TRBV28 and TRBJ1-6): DVKVTQSSRYLVKRTGEKVFLECVQDMDHENMFWYRQDPGLGLRLIYFSYDVKMKEKGDIPEGYSVSREKKERFSLILESASTNQTSMYLCASSNPGQGAWGNSPLHFGNGTRLTVT.

The chain joins TRBV4-1 to TRBJ1-6, with 8 bases matching TRBD1. V lost 0 bases to trimming and J lost 5 bases; unmatched junction nucleotides: 9. Per germline, CDR1 MGHRA and CDR2 YSYEKL. This CDR3 is built from 18 residues. CDR3 in amino acids: CASSQDIAQGANNSPLHF. CDR3 nucleotide sequence: TGCGCCAGCAGCCAAGATATAGCGCAGGGGGCTAATAATTCACCCCTCCACTTT.

The rearrangement links TRBV4-1 to TRBJ1-5; D gene ambiguous. CDR1 MGHRA and CDR2 YSYEKL come from the germline V gene. Trimming pared 1 base from V and 3 bases from J, leaving 13 bases between. The CDR3 loop spans 16 amino acids. CDR3 sequence: CASSQGPQTINQPQHF. CDR3 nucleotide sequence: TGCGCCAGCAGCCAAGGGCCCCAAACCATCAATCAGCCCCAGCATTTT.

The J gene is TRBJ2-3, the V gene TRBV28; D unresolved. The CDR3 has 11 amino acids. V gave up 8 bases and J gave up 3 bases, with 6 bases separating them. Germline V gene sequence: CDR1 MDHEN, CDR2 SYDVKM. CDR3 in DNA: TGTGCCAGCTACTCGACAGATACGCAGTATTTT. Its translation: CASYSTDTQYF. Combining the CDR3 with reference TRBV28 and TRBJ2-3 gives the whole variable domain DVKVTQSSRYLVKRTGEKVFLECVQDMDHENMFWYRQDPGLGLRLIYFSYDVKMKEKGDIPEGYSVSREKKERFSLILESASTNQTSMYLCASYSTDTQYFGPGTRLTVL.

This chain uses TRBV7-3 with TRBJ2-7; TRBD1 might be the D (5 bases). This CDR3 is built from 15 residues. In germline, CDR1 is SGHTA, CDR2 FQGTGA. Trimming took off 0 bases at V and 2 bases at J, with 11 bases between the two ends. The CDR3 loop is CASSLTSGRAYEQYF. CDR3 DNA sequence: TGTGCCAGCAGCTTAACCTCGGGCAGGGCCTACGAGCAGTACTTC.